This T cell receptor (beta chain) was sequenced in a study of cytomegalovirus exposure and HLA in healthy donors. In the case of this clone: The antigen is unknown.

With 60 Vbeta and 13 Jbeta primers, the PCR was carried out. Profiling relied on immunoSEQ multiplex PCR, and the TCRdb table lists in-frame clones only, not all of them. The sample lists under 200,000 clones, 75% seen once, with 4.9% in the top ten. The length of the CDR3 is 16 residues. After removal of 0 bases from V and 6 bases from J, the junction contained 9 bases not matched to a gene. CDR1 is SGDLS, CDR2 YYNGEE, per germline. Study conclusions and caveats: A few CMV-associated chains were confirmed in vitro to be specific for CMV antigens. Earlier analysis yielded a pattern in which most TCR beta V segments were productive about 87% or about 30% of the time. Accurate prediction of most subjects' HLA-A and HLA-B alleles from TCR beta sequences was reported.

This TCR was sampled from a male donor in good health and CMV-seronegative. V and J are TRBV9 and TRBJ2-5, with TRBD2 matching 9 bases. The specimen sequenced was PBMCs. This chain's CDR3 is CASSVEWRGGRQTQYF. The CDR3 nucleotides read TGTGCCAGCAGCGTAGAATGGCGGGGGGGGAGGCAGACCCAGTACTTC.